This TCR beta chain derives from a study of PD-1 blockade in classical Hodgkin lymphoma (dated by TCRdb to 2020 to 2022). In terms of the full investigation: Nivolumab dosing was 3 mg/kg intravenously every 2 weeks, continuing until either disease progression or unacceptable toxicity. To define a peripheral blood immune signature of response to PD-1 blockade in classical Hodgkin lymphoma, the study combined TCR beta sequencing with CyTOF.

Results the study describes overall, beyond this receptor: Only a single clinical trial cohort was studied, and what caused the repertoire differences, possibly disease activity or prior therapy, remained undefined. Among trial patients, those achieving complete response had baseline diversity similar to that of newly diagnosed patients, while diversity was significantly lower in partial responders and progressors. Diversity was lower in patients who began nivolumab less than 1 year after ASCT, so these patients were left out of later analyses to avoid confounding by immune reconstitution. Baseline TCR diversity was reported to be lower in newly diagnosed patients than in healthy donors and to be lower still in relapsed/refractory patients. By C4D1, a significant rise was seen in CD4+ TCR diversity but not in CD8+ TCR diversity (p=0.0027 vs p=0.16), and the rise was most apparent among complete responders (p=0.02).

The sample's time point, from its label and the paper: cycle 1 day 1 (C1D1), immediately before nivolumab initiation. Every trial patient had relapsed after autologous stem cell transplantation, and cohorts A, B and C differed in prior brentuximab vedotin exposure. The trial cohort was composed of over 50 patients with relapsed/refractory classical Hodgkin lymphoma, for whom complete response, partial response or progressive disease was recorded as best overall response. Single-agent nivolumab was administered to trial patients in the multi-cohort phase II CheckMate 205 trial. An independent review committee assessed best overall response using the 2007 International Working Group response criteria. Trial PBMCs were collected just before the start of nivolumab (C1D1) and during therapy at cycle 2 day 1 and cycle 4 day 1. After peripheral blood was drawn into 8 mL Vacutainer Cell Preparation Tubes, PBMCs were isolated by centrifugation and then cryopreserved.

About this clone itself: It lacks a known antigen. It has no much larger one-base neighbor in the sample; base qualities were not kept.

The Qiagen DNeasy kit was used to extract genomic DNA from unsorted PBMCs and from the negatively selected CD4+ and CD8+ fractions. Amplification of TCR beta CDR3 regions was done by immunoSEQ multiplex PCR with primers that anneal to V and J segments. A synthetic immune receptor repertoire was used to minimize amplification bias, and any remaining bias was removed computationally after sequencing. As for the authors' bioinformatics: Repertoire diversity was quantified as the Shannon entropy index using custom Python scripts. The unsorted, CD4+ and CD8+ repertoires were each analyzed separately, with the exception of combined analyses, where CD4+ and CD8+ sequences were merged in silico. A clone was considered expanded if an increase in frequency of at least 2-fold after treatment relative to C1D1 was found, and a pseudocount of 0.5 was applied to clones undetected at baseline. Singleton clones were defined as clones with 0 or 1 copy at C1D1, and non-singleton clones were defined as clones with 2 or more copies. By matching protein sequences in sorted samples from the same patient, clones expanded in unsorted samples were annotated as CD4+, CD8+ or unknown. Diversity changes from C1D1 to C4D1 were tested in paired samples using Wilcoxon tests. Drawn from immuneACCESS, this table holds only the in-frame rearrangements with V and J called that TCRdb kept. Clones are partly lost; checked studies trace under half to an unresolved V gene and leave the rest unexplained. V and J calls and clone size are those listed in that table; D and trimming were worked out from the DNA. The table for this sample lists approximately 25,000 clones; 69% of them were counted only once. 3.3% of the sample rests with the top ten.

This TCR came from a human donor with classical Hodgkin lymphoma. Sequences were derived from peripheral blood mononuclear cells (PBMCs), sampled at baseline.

The nucleotide sequence is given as TGTGCCAGCAGTTCGACAGGCTACTACGAGCAGTACTTC. This gives the protein CASSSTGYYEQYF. The rearrangement joined TRBV28 to TRBJ2-7; the D segment could be TRBD1, given 6 matching bases. The V end loses 4 bases and the J end loses 3 bases, and a stretch of 10 bases separates them. The CDR3, from cysteine to phenylalanine, totals 13 residues. The sequence is cut down to CDR3 DNA, 39 bases in frame from base 1. CDR1 and CDR2, looked up from the germline V gene, are MDHEN and SYDVKM.